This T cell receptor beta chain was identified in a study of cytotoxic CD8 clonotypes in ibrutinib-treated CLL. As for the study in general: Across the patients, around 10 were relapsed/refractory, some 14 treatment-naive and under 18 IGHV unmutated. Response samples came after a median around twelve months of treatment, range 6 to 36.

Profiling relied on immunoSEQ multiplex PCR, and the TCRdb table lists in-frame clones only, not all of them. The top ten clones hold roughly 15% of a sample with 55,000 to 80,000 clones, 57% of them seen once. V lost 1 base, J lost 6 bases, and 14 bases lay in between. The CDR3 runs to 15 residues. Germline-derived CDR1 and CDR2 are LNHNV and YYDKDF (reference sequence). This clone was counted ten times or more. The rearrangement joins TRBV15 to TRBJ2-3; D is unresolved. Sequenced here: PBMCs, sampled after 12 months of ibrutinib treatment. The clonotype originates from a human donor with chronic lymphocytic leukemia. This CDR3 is CATSRGSLLGDTQYF. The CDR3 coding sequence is TGTGCCACCAGCAGAGGATCGCTCCTAGGGGATACGCAGTATTTT. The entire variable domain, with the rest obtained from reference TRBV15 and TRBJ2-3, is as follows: DAMVIQNPRYQVTQFGKPVTLSCSQTLNHNVMYWYQQKSSQAPKLLFHYYDKDFNNEADTPDNFQSRRPNTSFCFLDIRSPGLGDTAMYLCATSRGSLLGDTQYFGPGTRLTVL.